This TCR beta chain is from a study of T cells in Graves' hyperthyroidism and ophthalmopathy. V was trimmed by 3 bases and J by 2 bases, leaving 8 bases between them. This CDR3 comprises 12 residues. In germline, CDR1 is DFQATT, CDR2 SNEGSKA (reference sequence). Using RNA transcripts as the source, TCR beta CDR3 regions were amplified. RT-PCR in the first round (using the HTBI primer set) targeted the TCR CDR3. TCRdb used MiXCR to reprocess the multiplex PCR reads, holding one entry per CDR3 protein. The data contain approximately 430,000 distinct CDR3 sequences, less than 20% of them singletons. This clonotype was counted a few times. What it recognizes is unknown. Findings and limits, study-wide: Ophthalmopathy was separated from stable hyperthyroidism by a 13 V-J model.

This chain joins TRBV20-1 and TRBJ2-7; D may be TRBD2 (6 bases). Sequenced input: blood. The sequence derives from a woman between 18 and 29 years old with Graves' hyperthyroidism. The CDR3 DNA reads TGCAGTGCTAGGCGGGGTCCCTACGAGCAGTACTTC. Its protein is CSARRGPYEQYF.